A selection of T cell receptor beta chains follows, all from one sample in a study of blood T cell repertoires in COVID-19. Sequencing used immunoSEQ multiplex PCR; TCRdb keeps in-frame clones, though not all of them. The repertoire has roughly 67,000 clones, about 74% of them found once; the top ten carry 20% to 25%. Source material: peripheral blood. The receptors originated from a human donor in a cohort sampled during active COVID-19. Each CDR3 is given without its conserved first and last residue. Clone size is shown for a subset of rows, as once, few, many or a class of expanded clone.

size: -; V: TRBV7-2; J: TRBJ2-3; CDR3: ASSLGTSGDLDTQY
size: few; V: TRBV11-3; J: TRBJ2-1; CDR3: ASSPHSGLYNEQF
size: -; V: TRBV24-1; J: TRBJ2-1; CDR3: ATATSTEYNEQF
size: -; V: TRBV2; J: TRBJ2-4; CDR3: ATLRSGEGAKNIQY
size: few; V: TRBV6-6; J: TRBJ2-1; CDR3: ASSYGVAGGAEQF
size: -; V: TRBV28; J: TRBJ1-5; CDR3: ASSLGQGNQPQH
size: -; V: TRBV7-8; J: TRBJ2-7; CDR3: ASSQNSGTRSYEQY
size: -; V: TRBV29-1; J: TRBJ1-1; CDR3: SVAVNTEAF
size: -; V: TRBV7-2; J: TRBJ2-3; CDR3: ASSTTRPPDTQY
size: -; V: TRBV29-1; J: TRBJ1-1; CDR3: SAQKMNTEAF
size: -; V: TRBV5-1; J: TRBJ2-7; CDR3: ASSLEGRGDEQY
size: -; V: TRBV2; J: TRBJ2-7; CDR3: ASSEVSSYEQY
size: -; V: TRBV2; J: TRBJ2-3; CDR3: ASRGPVTDTQY
size: -; V: TRBV7-2; J: TRBJ1-4; CDR3: ASSLQVATNEKLF
size: -; V: TRBV7-2; J: TRBJ2-3; CDR3: ASSAQGAGDTQY
size: -; V: TRBV4-1; J: TRBJ2-5; CDR3: ASSQWDRAETQY
size: -; V: TRBV24-1; J: TRBJ1-1; CDR3: ATSAAGNTEAF
size: -; V: TRBV15; J: TRBJ2-1; CDR3: ATSRDQGANEQF
size: -; V: TRBV3-1/TRBV3-2; J: TRBJ2-3; CDR3: ASSQGGVLRDTQY
size: once; V: TRBV7-2; J: TRBJ1-5; CDR3: ASSLAGDQPQH
size: -; V: TRBV6-4; J: TRBJ1-2; CDR3: ASSEGRYGYT
size: -; V: TRBV19; J: TRBJ2-1; CDR3: ASSIRGLQSEQF
size: -; V: TRBV28; J: TRBJ1-2; CDR3: ASGGSPQGYGYT
size: -; V: TRBV11-2; J: TRBJ2-7; CDR3: ASGRTYEQY
size: -; V: TRBV6-5; J: TRBJ2-7; CDR3: ASGRAQGIYEQY
size: few; V: TRBV9; J: TRBJ2-7; CDR3: ASSETVPSLEQY
size: -; V: TRBV5-1; J: TRBJ2-1; CDR3: ASSARTGDNEQF
size: -; V: TRBV7-6; J: TRBJ2-1; CDR3: ASSLVQGSEQF
size: -; V: TRBV12-3/TRBV12-4; J: TRBJ1-1; CDR3: ASSFNGPTEAF
size: -; V: TRBV27; J: TRBJ2-3; CDR3: ASSRSGVGGDTQY
size: -; V: TRBV4-2; J: TRBJ2-1; CDR3: ASSQTSDSYNEQF
size: -; V: TRBV2; J: TRBJ1-4; CDR3: ASSQRTGSGEKLF
size: -; V: TRBV10-3; J: TRBJ1-2; CDR3: AIRGDWGANYGYT
size: few; V: TRBV30; J: TRBJ1-3; CDR3: ACTVSHSGNTIY
size: -; V: TRBV4-2; J: TRBJ2-1; CDR3: ASSQTMGLAGGNNEQF
size: few; V: TRBV5-1; J: TRBJ2-5; CDR3: ASSLEGAGRETQY
size: -; V: TRBV7-9; J: TRBJ2-4; CDR3: ASSLVAGGSGNIQY
size: -; V: TRBV5-8; J: TRBJ2-6; CDR3: ASSYSYSGANVLT
size: -; V: TRBV7-9; J: TRBJ1-2; CDR3: ASSFLGAYGYT
size: -; V: TRBV5-1; J: TRBJ1-2; CDR3: ASSSDRGVNGYT
size: -; V: TRBV7-8; J: TRBJ2-3; CDR3: ASSLVGGRGATDTQY
size: -; V: TRBV28; J: TRBJ1-1; CDR3: ASSWTGGPSTEAF
size: -; V: TRBV7-2; J: TRBJ2-7; CDR3: ASSYPIDRSLAEQY
size: -; V: TRBV6-5; J: TRBJ1-2; CDR3: ASSYSNTHSASGYT
size: -; V: TRBV5-1; J: TRBJ2-2; CDR3: ASSLGGQGPTGELF
size: few; V: TRBV10-2; J: TRBJ2-3; CDR3: ASSERGIDTQY
size: -; V: TRBV7-2; J: TRBJ2-5; CDR3: ASSLGGQGAETQY
size: -; V: TRBV10-3; J: TRBJ2-5; CDR3: AINPGNQETQY
size: -; V: TRBV4-3; J: TRBJ2-1; CDR3: ASSQDPGTSYLNEQF
size: -; V: TRBV6-5; J: TRBJ1-2; CDR3: ASSYLSRSSGYT
size: -; V: TRBV14; J: TRBJ2-7; CDR3: ASSQEGTPFYEQY
size: once; V: TRBV6-5; J: TRBJ1-2; CDR3: ASTTGRNYGYT
size: -; V: TRBV3-1/TRBV3-2; J: TRBJ1-1; CDR3: ASSQTGHLNTEAF
size: -; V: TRBV5-1; J: TRBJ1-3; CDR3: ASRTGDGNTIY